The 20 T cell receptor beta chains reported below all come from one sample, sequenced in a study of blood T cell repertoires in COVID-19. Produced via immunoSEQ multiplex PCR; TCRdb's table is partial and in-frame only. The top ten hold roughly 10% of the sample, which has under 250,000 clones, 86% seen once. The specimen was peripheral blood. These receptors originate from a man over 45 with COVID-19, enrolled during active disease.

This chain connects TRBV3-1 (or the pseudogene TRBV3-2) to TRBJ2-1; tentative D call: TRBD1 (6 bases). CDR3 length: 14 residues. From germline, CDR1 is LGHDT and CDR2 YNNKEL (reference sequence). V dropped 1 base and J dropped 3 bases, with 7 bases sitting between them. CDR3 protein: CASSQGGGYNEQFF. CDR3 DNA sequence: TGTGCCAGCAGCCAAGGAGGGGGCTACAATGAGCAGTTCTTC.

The chain couples TRBV6-4 to TRBJ2-1; perhaps TRBD2 as D (5 bases). The CDR3 contains 14 residues. V lost 5 bases and J 6 bases, leaving 14 bases between the germline ends. In germline, CDR1 is MRHNA, CDR2 SNTAGT. For the CDR3, the DNA is TGTGCCAGCAGTCGAAGGAGGAACGGCAATGAGCAGTTCTTC. Translation gives CASSRRRNGNEQFF.

The chain links TRBV5-6 to TRBJ1-3; a possible D gene is TRBD1 (6 bases). Trimming removed 0 bases from V and 0 bases from J, with 10 bases in between. This CDR3 has 16 residues. Germline V CDR1 and CDR2: SGHDT, YYEEEE. CDR3 nucleotides: TGTGCCAGCAGCTTGGTGGGGGCTCTCTCTGGAAACACCATATATTTT. Amino acids: CASSLVGALSGNTIYF.

The chain couples TRBV5-6 to TRBJ2-5; D perhaps matches TRBD1 (6 bases). Germline CDR1 is SGHDT and CDR2 is YYEEEE. The CDR3 runs 14 residues. With 2 bases removed from V and 4 bases from J, the gap between germline ends came to 12 bases. CDR3 amino acids: CASSFLQGRETQYF. CDR3 coding DNA: TGTGCCAGCAGCTTTTTGCAGGGGAGAGAGACCCAGTACTTC.

This rearrangement joins TRBV7-9 to TRBJ2-1, with 7 bases that match TRBD2. Germline values: CDR1 SEHNR, CDR2 FQNEAQ (reference sequence). V shed 5 bases and J 15 bases; nucleotides not matched to a gene: 13. This CDR3 has 13 residues. The CDR3 protein is CASSGEGTPSRFF. The CDR3, as DNA: TGTGCCAGCAGCGGGGAGGGGACGCCGTCTCGGTTCTTC.

This clone has only one observation. The chain is built from TRBV15 and TRBJ1-6; no firm D call. Germline lookup yields CDR1 LNHNV and CDR2 YYDKDF (reference sequence). V shed 4 bases and J shed 7 bases, with 11 bases lying between them. This CDR3 spans 14 amino acids. In nucleotides, the CDR3 is TGTGCCACCAGCACGGGGTATATGAATTCACCCCTCCACTTT. As protein: CATSTGYMNSPLHF.

The rearrangement joins TRBV2 to TRBJ2-1; 11 bases align to TRBD2. Trimming cost V 6 bases and J 3 bases; bases outside gene matches: 4. Germline V gene lookup returns CDR1 SNHLY and CDR2 FYNNEI. CDR3 size: 15 residues. CDR3 in DNA: TGTGCCAGCAGAGCAACTAGCGGGAGCTACAATGAGCAGTTCTTC. Its translation is CASRATSGSYNEQFF.

The DNA of the CDR3 is TGTGCCAGCAGCTATTCCGGCGGACTCGTGGGCGAGCAGTACTTC. Its protein product is CASSYSGGLVGEQYF. The chain employs TRBV7-8 and TRBJ2-7, with D possibly being TRBD2 (5 bases). The CDR3 extends over 15 amino acids. The V end lost 4 bases, the J end lost 6 bases, and 19 bases lay between the germline ends. CDR1 and CDR2 (germline): SGHVS, FQNEAQ.

V gene TRBV7-2 combines with J gene TRBJ2-3; tentative D call: TRBD1 (5 bases). CDR1 and CDR2 (germline): SGHTA, FQGNSA. V was shortened by 5 bases and J by 5 bases, with 11 bases between the two germline ends. The CDR3 extends over 13 amino acids. The CDR3 is CASSPGKRDTQYF. In DNA form, the CDR3 reads TGTGCCAGCAGCCCAGGGAAACGAGATACGCAGTATTTT.

The chain recombines TRBV7-7 with TRBJ2-2, with a tentative D call TRBD1 (5 bases). Germline V lookup: CDR1 SSHAT, CDR2 FNYEAQ (reference sequence). This CDR3 has 14 amino acids. CDR3 sequence: CATRAQGTTGELFF. CDR3 in DNA: TGTGCTACCAGGGCGCAGGGCACCACCGGGGAGCTGTTTTTT.

The rearrangement joins TRBV9 to TRBJ2-1; D is perhaps TRBD2 (5 bases). The CDR3 extends over 13 amino acids. V lost 3 bases and J lost 5, with 9 bases in between. Looked up from germline, CDR1 is SGDLS and CDR2 is YYNGEE. The CDR3 DNA sequence: TGTGCCAGCAGCGAGAGACTAAACAATGAGCAGTTCTTC. It encodes CASSERLNNEQFF.

The V and J genes are TRBV6-1 and TRBJ2-1; D perhaps matches TRBD2 (6 bases). There are 16 residues in the CDR3. V was shortened by 2 bases and J by 5 bases, with 16 bases between the two germline ends. The germline CDR1 and CDR2 sequences are MNHNS and SASEGT. CDR3 residues: CASSEYWGEVNNEQFF. DNA of the CDR3: TGTGCCAGCAGTGAATATTGGGGGGAGGTAAACAATGAGCAGTTCTTC.

The chain combines TRBV7-9 with TRBJ1-3; no reliable D call. Germline V gene lookup returns CDR1 SEHNR and CDR2 FQNEAQ (reference sequence). The CDR3 length is 13 residues. CDR3 protein: CAAHQAGGNTIYF. For the CDR3, the DNA is TGTGCAGCGCACCAGGCGGGAGGAAACACCATATATTTT.

V usage is TRBV5-4 and J usage is TRBJ2-3; a weak D match, TRBD1 (5 bases). In germline, CDR1 is SGHNT, CDR2 YYREEE (reference sequence). The V end was cut by 1 base, the J end by 5 bases, with 11 bases between. The CDR3 is made up of 14 amino acids. The CDR3 loop is CASSLSPGQDTQYF. CDR3 DNA sequence: TGTGCCAGCAGCTTGAGCCCAGGGCAAGATACGCAGTATTTT.

The rearrangement joins TRBV11-3 to TRBJ2-1; 11 nucleotides line up with TRBD2. The length of the CDR3 is 15 residues. Unmatched junction bases numbered 7, after V lost 5 bases and J lost 7 bases. CDR1 SGHNT and CDR2 YENEEA come from the germline V gene. DNA for the CDR3: TGTGCCAGCAGCCCAAGACTAGCGGGGCTGAATGAGCAGTTCTTC. Its protein is CASSPRLAGLNEQFF.

The rearrangement uses TRBV5-6 and TRBJ1-1; 11 bases map to TRBD1. CDR3 length: 15 residues. Germline assignment: CDR1 SGHDT and CDR2 YYEEEE. Germline trimming cut 4 bases from V and 7 bases from J; bases unmatched to any gene: 9. The CDR3 spells CASSRLGQGANEAFF. The DNA of the CDR3 is TGTGCCAGCAGCCGACTTGGACAGGGGGCCAATGAAGCTTTCTTT.

This chain connects TRBV20-1 to TRBJ2-5; 9 bases match TRBD1. This CDR3 is 15 amino acids long. CDR1 DFQATT and CDR2 SNEGSKA come from the germline V gene (reference sequence). With V trimmed by 3 bases and J by 5 bases, 10 bases remained unmatched. CDR3 nucleotide sequence: TGCAGTGCTAGTAACCGGGACAGGGTTAGGGAGACCCAGTACTTC. Its translation: CSASNRDRVRETQYF.

The V call is TRBV10-1, the J call TRBJ2-1, with 11 bases aligning to TRBD2. The ends lost 3 bases at V and 7 bases at J; junction bases unmatched: 5. CDR1 and CDR2 (germline): WNHNN, SYGVQD (reference sequence). This CDR3 is 15 amino acids long. CDR3 in DNA: TGCGCCAGCAGTGACGGGGCTAGCGGGGGGAATGAGCAGTTCTTC. It translates to CASSDGASGGNEQFF.

The chain combines TRBV11-2 with TRBJ2-7; TRBD2 agrees at 7 bases. CDR3 size: 15 residues. J lost 6 bases, V lost 5 bases, and 13 bases had no gene match. CDR1 and CDR2 from the germline V gene are SGHAT and FQNNGV. Here the CDR3 DNA reads TGTGCCAGCAGCCCACGGGCTAGCGGAGCCCTCGAGCAGTACTTC. It encodes CASSPRASGALEQYF.

V usage is TRBV27 and J usage is TRBJ2-5; tentative D call: TRBD1 (6 bases). The V end was cut by 5 bases, the J end by 5 bases, with 15 bases between. Germline-derived CDR1 and CDR2 are MNHEY and SMNVEV (reference sequence). This CDR3 has 14 amino acids. The CDR3 loop reads CASSLTHRVETQYF. DNA of the CDR3: TGTGCCAGCAGTCTTACCCACAGGGTGGAGACCCAGTACTTC.